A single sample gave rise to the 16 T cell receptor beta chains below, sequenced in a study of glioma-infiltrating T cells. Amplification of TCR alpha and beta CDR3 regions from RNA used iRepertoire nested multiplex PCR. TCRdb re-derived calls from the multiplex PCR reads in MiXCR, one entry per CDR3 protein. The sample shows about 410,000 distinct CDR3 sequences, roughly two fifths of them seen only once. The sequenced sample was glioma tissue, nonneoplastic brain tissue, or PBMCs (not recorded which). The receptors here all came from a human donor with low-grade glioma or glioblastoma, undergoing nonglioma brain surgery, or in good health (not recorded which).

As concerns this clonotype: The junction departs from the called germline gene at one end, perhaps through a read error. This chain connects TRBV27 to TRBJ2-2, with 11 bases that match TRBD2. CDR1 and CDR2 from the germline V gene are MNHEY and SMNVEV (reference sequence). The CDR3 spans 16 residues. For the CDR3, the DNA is TGTGCCATCAGTGAAACTAGCGGGAGTTTCTCCGGGGAGCTGTTTTTT. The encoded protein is CAISETSGSFSGELFF.

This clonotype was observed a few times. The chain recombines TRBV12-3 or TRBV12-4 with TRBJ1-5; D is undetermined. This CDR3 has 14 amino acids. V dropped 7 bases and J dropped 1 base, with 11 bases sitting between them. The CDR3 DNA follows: TGTGCCAGCACCTGGGCCGCAAGCAATCAGCCCCAGCATTTT. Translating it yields CASTWAASNQPQHF.

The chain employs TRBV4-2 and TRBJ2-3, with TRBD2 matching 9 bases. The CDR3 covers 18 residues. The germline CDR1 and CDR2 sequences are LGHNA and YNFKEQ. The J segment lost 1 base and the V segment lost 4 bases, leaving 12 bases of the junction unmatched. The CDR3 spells CASSREETLAGGTDTQYF. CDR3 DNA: TGTGCCAGCAGCCGAGAGGAGACCTTAGCGGGGGGCACAGATACGCAGTATTTT.

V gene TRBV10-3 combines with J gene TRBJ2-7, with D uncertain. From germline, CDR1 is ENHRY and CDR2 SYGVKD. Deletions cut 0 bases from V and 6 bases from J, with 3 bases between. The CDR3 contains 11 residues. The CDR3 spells CAISESFEQYF. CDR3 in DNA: TGTGCCATCAGTGAGTCGTTCGAGCAGTACTTC.

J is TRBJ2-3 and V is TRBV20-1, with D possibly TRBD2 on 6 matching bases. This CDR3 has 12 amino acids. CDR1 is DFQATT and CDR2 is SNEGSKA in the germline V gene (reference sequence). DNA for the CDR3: TGCAGCCTTCAGCGGGGCACAGATACGCAGTATTTT. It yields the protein CSLQRGTDTQYF.

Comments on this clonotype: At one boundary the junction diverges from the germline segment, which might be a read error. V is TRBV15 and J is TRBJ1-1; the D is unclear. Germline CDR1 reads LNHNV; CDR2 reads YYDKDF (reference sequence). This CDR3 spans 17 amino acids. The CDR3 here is CATSRGGWGSLNTKAFF. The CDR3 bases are TGTGCCACCAGCAGGGGCGGGTGGGGATCCCTGAACACTAAAGCTTTCTTT.

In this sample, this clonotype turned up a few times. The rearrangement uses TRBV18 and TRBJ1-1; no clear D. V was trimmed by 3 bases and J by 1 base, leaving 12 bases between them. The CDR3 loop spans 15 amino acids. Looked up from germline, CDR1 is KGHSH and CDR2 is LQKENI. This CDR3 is CASSPRAFWNTEAFF. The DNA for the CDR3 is TGTGCCAGCTCACCCCGGGCCTTTTGGAACACTGAAGCTTTCTTT.

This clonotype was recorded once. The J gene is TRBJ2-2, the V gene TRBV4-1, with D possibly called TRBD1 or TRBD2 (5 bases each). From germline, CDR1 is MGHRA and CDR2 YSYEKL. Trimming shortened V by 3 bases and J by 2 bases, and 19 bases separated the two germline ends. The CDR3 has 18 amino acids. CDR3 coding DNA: TGCGCCAGCAGCCACCATTCAACCGGGACCATTAACACCGGGGAGCTGTTTTTT. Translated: CASSHHSTGTINTGELFF.

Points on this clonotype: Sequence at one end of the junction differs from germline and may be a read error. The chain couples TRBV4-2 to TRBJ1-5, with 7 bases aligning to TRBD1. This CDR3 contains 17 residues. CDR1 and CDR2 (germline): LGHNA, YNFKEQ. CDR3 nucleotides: TGTGCCGGCAGCCAGGATGGCGAAGACAGGGTGAATCAGCCCCATCATTTT. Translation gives CAGSQDGEDRVNQPHHF.

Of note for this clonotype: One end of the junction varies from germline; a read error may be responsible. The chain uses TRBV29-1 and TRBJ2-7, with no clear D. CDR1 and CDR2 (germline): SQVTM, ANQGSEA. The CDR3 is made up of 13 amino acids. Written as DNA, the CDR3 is TGCAGCGTTGAAGCCTCTCCGCGGTACGAGCAGGACTTC. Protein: CSVEASPRYEQDF.

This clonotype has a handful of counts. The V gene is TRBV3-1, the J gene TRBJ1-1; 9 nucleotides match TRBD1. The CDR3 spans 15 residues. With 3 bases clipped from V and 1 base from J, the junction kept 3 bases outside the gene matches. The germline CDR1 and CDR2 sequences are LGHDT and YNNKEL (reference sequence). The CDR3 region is CASSHQDRGNTEAFF. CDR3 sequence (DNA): TGTGCCAGCAGCCACCAGGACAGGGGGAACACTGAAGCTTTCTTT.

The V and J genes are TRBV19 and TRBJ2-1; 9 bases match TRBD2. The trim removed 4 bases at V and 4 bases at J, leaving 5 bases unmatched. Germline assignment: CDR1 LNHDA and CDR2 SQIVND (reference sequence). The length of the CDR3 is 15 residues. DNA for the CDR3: TGTGCCAGTAGTACCACTAGCGGGCAGTACAATGAGCAGTTCTTC. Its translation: CASSTTSGQYNEQFF. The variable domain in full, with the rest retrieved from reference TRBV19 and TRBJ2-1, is DGGITQSPKYLFRKEGQNVTLSCEQNLNHDAMYWYRQDPGQGLRLIYYSQIVNDFQKGDIAEGYSVSREKKESFPLTVTSAQKNPTAFYLCASSTTSGQYNEQFFGPGTRLTVL.

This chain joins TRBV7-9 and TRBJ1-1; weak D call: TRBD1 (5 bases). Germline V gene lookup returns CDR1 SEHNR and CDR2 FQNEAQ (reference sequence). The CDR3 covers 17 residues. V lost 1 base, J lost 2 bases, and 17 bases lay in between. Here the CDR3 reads CASSLGGWGYVNTEAFF. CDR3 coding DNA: TGTGCCAGCAGCTTAGGGGGGTGGGGTTACGTAAACACTGAAGCTTTCTTT.

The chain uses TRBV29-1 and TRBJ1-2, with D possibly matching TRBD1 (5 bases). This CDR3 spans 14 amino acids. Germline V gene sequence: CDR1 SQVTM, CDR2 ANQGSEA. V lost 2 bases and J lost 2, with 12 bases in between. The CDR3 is CSVERGVENYGYTF. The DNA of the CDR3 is TGCAGCGTTGAAAGAGGGGTGGAAAACTATGGCTACACCTTC.

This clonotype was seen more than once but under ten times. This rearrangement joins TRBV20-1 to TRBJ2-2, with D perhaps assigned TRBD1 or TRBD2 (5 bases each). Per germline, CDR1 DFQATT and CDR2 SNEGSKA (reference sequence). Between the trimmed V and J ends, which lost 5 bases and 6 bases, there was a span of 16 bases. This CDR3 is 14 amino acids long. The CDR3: CSAGAPSSAGELFF. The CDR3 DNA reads TGCAGTGCTGGGGCCCCAAGTAGCGCCGGGGAGCTGTTTTTT.

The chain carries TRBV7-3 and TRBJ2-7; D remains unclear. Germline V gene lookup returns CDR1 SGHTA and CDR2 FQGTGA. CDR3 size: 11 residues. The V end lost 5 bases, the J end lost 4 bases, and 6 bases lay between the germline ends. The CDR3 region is CASSMRYEQYF. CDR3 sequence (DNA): TGTGCCAGCAGCATGCGATACGAGCAGTACTTC.